The sequence of this TCR beta chain was determined in a study of blood T cell repertoires in COVID-19. Per the original data handling: Reference gene primers were amplified, and this amplification served to estimate nucleated cell counts. Generated by immunoSEQ multiplex PCR, the TCRdb table keeps only in-frame clones and is missing some. V and J calls plus clone size are reproduced from that table; the DNA served to infer D and trimming. The sample comprises some 120,000 clones, about 82% of which are singletons, and approximately 5% rests with the top ten. J gave up 4 bases and V 0 bases, and 5 bases lay outside the gene matches. The CDR3 is made up of 17 amino acids. Germline lookup yields CDR1 LNHNV and CDR2 YYDKDF (reference sequence).

This TCR derives from a human donor in a cohort sampled during active COVID-19. Sequenced material: peripheral blood. The chain has TRBV15 and TRBJ2-2, with 10 bases matching TRBD1. CDR3 in amino acids: CATSRDPRTGGTGELFF. CDR3 sequence (DNA): TGTGCCACCAGCAGAGATCCGAGGACAGGGGGCACCGGGGAGCTGTTTTTT.